The 31 T cell receptor beta chains below all came from one sample that was sequenced in a study of cytomegalovirus exposure and HLA in healthy donors. Use of 60 Vbeta and 13 Jbeta primers characterized the PCR. Produced via immunoSEQ multiplex PCR; TCRdb's table is partial and in-frame only. This sample has approximately 110,000 clones, with about 78% found just once. The material sequenced was PBMCs. Every receptor here comes from a woman aged 40 to 49 in good health and CMV-seropositive.

The chain combines TRBV29-1 with TRBJ2-1; 8 bases line up with TRBD1. In germline, CDR1 is SQVTM, CDR2 ANQGSEA. The CDR3 runs to 14 residues. The J segment lost 1 base and the V segment lost 3 bases, leaving 2 bases of the junction unmatched. The CDR3 here is CSVERDRSYNEQFF. The CDR3 DNA reads as TGCAGCGTTGAGAGGGACAGGTCCTACAATGAGCAGTTCTTC.

Concerning this clone: This specimen includes other DNA sequences encoding the same CDR3. The chain uses TRBV5-1 and TRBJ2-5, with 12 bases aligning to TRBD1. The CDR3 loop spans 16 amino acids. Per the germline V gene, CDR1 is SGHRS and CDR2 is YFSETQ. V shed 0 bases, J shed 5 bases, and the junction held 5 bases outside the gene matches. The DNA for the CDR3 is TGCGCCAGCAGCTTGGCGGGACAGGGGGCCGGGGAGACCCAGTACTTC. Protein product: CASSLAGQGAGETQYF.

V gene TRBV6-1 combines with J gene TRBJ1-1; D is ambiguous. Trimming took 0 bases from V and 3 from J, leaving 2 bases between them. Looked up from germline, CDR1 is MNHNS and CDR2 is SASEGT. This CDR3 contains 12 residues. The CDR3 region is CASSEAYTEAFF. The DNA of the CDR3 is TGTGCCAGCAGTGAAGCCTACACTGAAGCTTTCTTT.

The chain joins TRBV10-3 to TRBJ2-1; the match to TRBD1 covers 7 bases. Germline trimming cut 6 bases from V and 2 bases from J; bases unmatched to any gene: 7. The CDR3 extends over 15 amino acids. The germline gives CDR1 ENHRY, CDR2 SYGVKD. CDR3 coding DNA: TGTGCCATCAGAGGGGACGGGACAGCCTACAATGAGCAGTTCTTC. Its protein product is CAIRGDGTAYNEQFF.

This chain uses TRBV6-5 with TRBJ2-7, with a possible D match to TRBD2 (6 bases). The CDR3 extends over 16 amino acids. The germline V gene encodes CDR1 MNHEY and CDR2 SVGAGI. V lost 0 bases, J lost 2 bases, and 14 bases lay in between. The CDR3 is CASSYSTLRGTYEQYF. CDR3 sequence (DNA): TGTGCCAGCAGTTACTCAACCCTCCGCGGGACCTACGAGCAGTACTTC.

V is TRBV6-1 and J is TRBJ1-1, with a possible D match to TRBD1 (6 bases). This CDR3 is 15 amino acids long. V lost 3 bases and J 2 bases, leaving 13 bases between the germline ends. Per germline, CDR1 MNHNS and CDR2 SASEGT. CDR3 loop: CASSEKGGPNTEAFF. CDR3 DNA: TGTGCCAGCAGTGAGAAAGGGGGTCCCAACACTGAAGCTTTCTTT.

The J gene is TRBJ1-2, the V gene TRBV7-9; D remains ambiguous. V was cut by 1 base and J by 0 bases, with 9 bases left in between. The CDR3 totals 15 residues. Germline lookup yields CDR1 SEHNR and CDR2 FQNEAQ (reference sequence). The DNA for the CDR3 is TGTGCCAGCAGCTTAGGTCTAGGAGCTAACTATGGCTACACCTTC. Translation gives CASSLGLGANYGYTF.

Only one count was recorded for this clone. V is TRBV5-4 and J is TRBJ2-1; TRBD2 matches at 10 bases. The CDR3 runs 16 residues. Germline V gene data show CDR1 as SGHNT and CDR2 as YYREEE (reference sequence). Trimming removed 0 bases from V and 7 bases from J; junction bases left unmatched: 7. The CDR3 loop is CASSLGGASGGNEQFF. The CDR3 DNA reads as TGTGCCAGCAGCTTGGGGGGGGCTAGCGGGGGAAATGAGCAGTTCTTC.

The rearrangement links TRBV5-1 to TRBJ2-1, with TRBD2 matching over 11 bases. This CDR3 comprises 13 residues. Germline loops: CDR1 SGHRS, CDR2 YFSETQ. Unmatched junction bases numbered 6, after V lost 1 base and J lost 15 bases. The CDR3: CASSLLAGGAWFF. The CDR3 bases are TGCGCCAGCAGCTTGCTAGCGGGGGGCGCCTGGTTCTTC.

The chain is built from TRBV2 and TRBJ2-1, with 9 positions matching TRBD2. The CDR3 sequence is 16 residues long. V shed 6 bases, J shed 3 bases, and the junction held 9 bases outside the gene matches. Germline V lookup: CDR1 SNHLY, CDR2 FYNNEI. The CDR3 spells CASSHRPTSGYNEQFF. The CDR3 coding sequence is TGTGCCAGCAGCCACCGTCCGACTAGCGGCTACAATGAGCAGTTCTTC.

V usage is TRBV5-4 and J usage is TRBJ1-4; a weak D match, TRBD1 (5 bases). Germline lookup yields CDR1 SGHNT and CDR2 YYREEE (reference sequence). The CDR3 is 14 amino acids. V was trimmed by 4 bases and J by 4 bases, leaving 11 bases between them. Here the CDR3 reads CASSSWGDNEKLFF. The CDR3 region has the DNA TGTGCCAGCAGCAGCTGGGGCGATAATGAAAAACTGTTTTTT.

The chain is built from TRBV7-9 and TRBJ2-1; D possibly corresponds to TRBD1 (6 bases). Trimming took 3 bases from V and 3 from J, leaving 12 bases between them. Germline V CDR1 and CDR2: SEHNR, FQNEAQ (reference sequence). There are 15 residues in the CDR3. As DNA, the CDR3 is TGTGCCAGCAGCTTCCAACAGGGTAACTACAATGAGCAGTTCTTC. Protein sequence: CASSFQQGNYNEQFF.

The chain uses TRBV7-9 and TRBJ1-2; TRBD1 might be the D (6 bases). CDR1 is SEHNR, CDR2 FQNEAQ, per germline (reference sequence). Trimming left V 2 bases short and J 0 bases short, with 10 bases between. The CDR3 has 15 residues. The CDR3: CASSLSGGSNYGYTF. Here the CDR3 DNA reads TGTGCCAGCAGCTTATCGGGGGGCTCTAACTATGGCTACACCTTC.

This clone occurred once. V gene TRBV6-5 combines with J gene TRBJ1-1, with unresolved D. V lost 5 bases to trimming and J lost 3 bases, with 10 bases between them. The CDR3 consists of 13 residues. Germline V gene sequence: CDR1 MNHEY, CDR2 SVGAGI. CDR3 sequence (DNA): TGTGCCAGCAGTACCAACCGGGACACTGAAGCTTTCTTT. This translates into CASSTNRDTEAFF.

The chain links TRBV2 to TRBJ2-1, with TRBD1 identical over 8 bases. The CDR3 runs 15 residues. Looked up from germline, CDR1 is SNHLY and CDR2 is FYNNEI. The J segment lost 3 bases and the V segment lost 5 bases, leaving 6 bases of the junction unmatched. In nucleotides, the CDR3 is TGTGCCAGCAGTTCCAACACAGGGGGCTACAATGAGCAGTTCTTC. Residues: CASSSNTGGYNEQFF.

This clone was seen only a few times. The gene calls are TRBV2 and TRBJ2-5; possibly TRBD1 for D (5 bases). CDR3 length: 12 amino acids. V shed 4 bases and J shed 2 bases, with 5 bases lying between them. Germline lookup yields CDR1 SNHLY and CDR2 FYNNEI. As DNA, the CDR3 is TGTGCCAGCAGTGCAGGGCAAGAGACCCAGTACTTC. It codes for CASSAGQETQYF.

The chain links TRBV18 to TRBJ1-2; D unclear. The CDR3 totals 15 residues. The germline gives CDR1 KGHSH, CDR2 LQKENI. The V and J ends lost 0 bases and 8 bases respectively, with 16 bases between them. CDR3 amino acids: CASSPPGLTDWGYTF. CDR3 nucleotide sequence: TGTGCCAGCTCACCACCGGGTCTTACCGACTGGGGCTACACCTTC.

V and J are TRBV4-3 and TRBJ2-5; TRBD2 agrees at 11 bases. The CDR3 covers 19 residues. Germline CDR1 reads LGHNA; CDR2 reads YSLEER. The J segment lost 5 bases and the V segment lost 4 bases, leaving 18 bases of the junction unmatched. DNA of the CDR3: TGCGCCAGCAGCCCAGCCCTGATGGCTAGCGGGGGGCCTGAGGAGACCCAGTACTTC. Amino acids: CASSPALMASGGPEETQYF.

The chain recombines TRBV5-4 with TRBJ2-2; the D gene is possibly TRBD2 (6 bases). There are 14 residues in the CDR3. Germline V gene lookup returns CDR1 SGHNT and CDR2 YYREEE (reference sequence). V lost 4 bases and J 4 bases, leaving 11 bases between the germline ends. This chain's CDR3 is CASSLEGLTGELFF. As DNA, the CDR3 is TGTGCCAGCAGCCTGGAGGGGCTCACCGGGGAGCTGTTTTTT.

This rearrangement joins TRBV7-3 to TRBJ2-1, with 8 nucleotides matching TRBD2. Germline values: CDR1 SGHTA, CDR2 FQGTGA. Trimming cost V 5 bases and J 10 bases; bases outside gene matches: 7. The CDR3 has 13 amino acids. The CDR3 loop is CASSLQERGEQFF. CDR3 nucleotide sequence: TGTGCCAGCAGCCTCCAAGAGCGGGGGGAGCAGTTCTTC.

This clone occurred once. V is TRBV2 and J is TRBJ1-4; D is possibly TRBD1 (6 bases). CDR1 and CDR2 from the germline V gene are SNHLY and FYNNEI. The CDR3 contains 14 residues. V lost 6 bases, J lost 14 bases, and 22 bases lay in between. The CDR3 nucleotides read TGTGCCAGCAGGGGGGGGCAGGCCCAGGTAGGGCTGTTTTTT. As protein: CASRGGQAQVGLFF.

This clone has only one observation. V usage is TRBV18 and J usage is TRBJ2-5; tentative D call: TRBD2 (5 bases). The CDR3 runs to 13 residues. V was pared by 6 bases and J by 1 base, with 9 bases between. CDR1 and CDR2 (germline): KGHSH, LQKENI. CDR3 loop: CASSPGVQETQYF. The DNA for the CDR3 is TGTGCCAGCTCTCCCGGGGTCCAAGAGACCCAGTACTTC.

This clone has more than one count but fewer than ten. This rearrangement joins TRBV10-3 to TRBJ1-1, with D unresolved. The CDR3 consists of 12 residues. The germline V gene encodes CDR1 ENHRY and CDR2 SYGVKD. Trimming removed 6 bases at V and 5 bases at J, with 10 bases between. CDR3 nucleotide sequence: TGTGCCATCAGCCTTGACGGGACTGAAGCTTTCTTT. It codes for CAISLDGTEAFF.

The chain employs TRBV7-2 and TRBJ2-5; the D is unclear. V was trimmed by 4 bases and J by 2 bases, leaving 8 bases between them. This CDR3 is 13 amino acids long. Per the germline V gene, CDR1 is SGHTA and CDR2 is FQGNSA. The CDR3 is CASSWRRQETQYF. The DNA of the CDR3 is TGTGCCAGCAGCTGGCGGAGACAAGAGACCCAGTACTTC.

This clone was counted between two and nine times. CDR3 protein: CASSQDTGGGWNTEAFF. DNA of the CDR3: TGCGCCAGCAGCCAAGATACCGGGGGTGGATGGAACACTGAAGCTTTCTTT. The V and J genes are TRBV4-1 and TRBJ1-1; TRBD1 might be the D (5 bases). The CDR3 sequence is 17 residues long. Between the trimmed V and J ends, which lost 0 bases and 1 base, there was a span of 15 bases. From germline, CDR1 is MGHRA and CDR2 YSYEKL.

V is TRBV5-1 and J is TRBJ2-7, with D perhaps matching TRBD2 (6 bases). Germline CDR1 and CDR2: SGHRS and YFSETQ. The CDR3 totals 13 residues. V was shortened by 0 bases and J by 6 bases, with 10 bases between the two germline ends. The CDR3 region has the DNA TGCGCCAGCAGCTTGGGCGGGGAAGTCGAGCAGTACTTC. It specifies CASSLGGEVEQYF.

The rearrangement uses TRBV7-2 and TRBJ1-2; D possibly corresponds to TRBD1 (6 bases). Germline CDR1 reads SGHTA; CDR2 reads FQGNSA. This CDR3 has 15 amino acids. V was clipped by 5 bases and J by 5 bases, with 18 bases between them. The CDR3 DNA sequence: TGTGCCAGCAGCCAGGGGAGAACAGGGACATATGGCTACACCTTC. Its translation is CASSQGRTGTYGYTF.

The V gene is TRBV7-9, the J gene TRBJ1-1, with D perhaps TRBD1 (5 bases). This CDR3 has 14 amino acids. The V end lost 5 bases, the J end lost 0 bases, and 10 bases lay between the germline ends. Per the germline V gene, CDR1 is SEHNR and CDR2 is FQNEAQ (reference sequence). The CDR3 region is CASSPDRLNTEAFF. The CDR3, as DNA: TGTGCCAGCAGCCCAGACAGATTGAACACTGAAGCTTTCTTT.

The chain joins TRBV7-9 to TRBJ2-3; TRBD2 matches 8 bases. J gave up 0 bases and V 8 bases, and 10 bases lay outside the gene matches. In germline, CDR1 is SEHNR, CDR2 FQNEAQ (reference sequence). This CDR3 comprises 16 residues. CDR3 loop: CASPASGGTSTDTQYF. The DNA of the CDR3 is TGTGCCAGCCCGGCGAGCGGGGGCACTAGCACAGATACGCAGTATTTT.

The gene calls are TRBV5-1 and TRBJ1-2; 9 nucleotides line up with TRBD1. This CDR3 spans 14 amino acids. The junction had 7 bases not matched to a gene; V was cut back by 5 bases and J by 5 bases. Per germline, CDR1 SGHRS and CDR2 YFSETQ. CDR3 nucleotides: TGCGCCAGCAGACCTACCGGGACAGGGTATGGCTACACCTTC. Amino acids: CASRPTGTGYGYTF.

In this sample, this clone turned up a few times. The V call is TRBV19, the J call TRBJ2-5; 8 bases line up with TRBD2. Trimming took 7 bases from V and 3 from J; bases not matched to a gene: 10. Germline V gives CDR1 LNHDA, CDR2 SQIVND (reference sequence). The CDR3 runs 15 residues. CDR3 amino acids: CASTSAGSGEETQYF. For the CDR3, the DNA is TGTGCCAGTACCTCAGCGGGTAGCGGGGAAGAGACCCAGTACTTC.